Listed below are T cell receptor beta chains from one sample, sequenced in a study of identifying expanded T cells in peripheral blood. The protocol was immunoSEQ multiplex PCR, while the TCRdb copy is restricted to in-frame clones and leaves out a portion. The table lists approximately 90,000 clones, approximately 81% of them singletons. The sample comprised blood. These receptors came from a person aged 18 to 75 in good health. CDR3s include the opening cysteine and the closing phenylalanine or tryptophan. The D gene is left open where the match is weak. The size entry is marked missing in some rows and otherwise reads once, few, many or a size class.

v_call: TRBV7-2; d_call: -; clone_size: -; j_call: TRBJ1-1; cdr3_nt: TGTGCCAGCAGCTTAAACAACTTAGACACTGAAGCTTTCTTT; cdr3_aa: CASSLNNLDTEAFF
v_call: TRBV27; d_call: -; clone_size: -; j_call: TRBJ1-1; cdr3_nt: TGTGCCAGCAGTTCTAACACTGAAGCTTTCTTT; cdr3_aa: CASSSNTEAFF
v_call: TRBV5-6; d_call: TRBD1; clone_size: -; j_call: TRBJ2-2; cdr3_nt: TGTGCCAGCAGCTGGGACAGGTCCACCGGGGAGCTGTTTTTT; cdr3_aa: CASSWDRSTGELFF
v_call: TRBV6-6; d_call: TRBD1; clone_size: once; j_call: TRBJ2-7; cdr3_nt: TGTGCCAGCTGTGGGACAGAACAAAGCTCCTACGAGCAGTACTTC; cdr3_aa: CASCGTEQSSYEQYF
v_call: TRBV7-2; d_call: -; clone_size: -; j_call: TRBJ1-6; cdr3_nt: TGTGCCAGCAGCTTCCTAAAGCGCTCCTATAATTCACCCCTCCACTTT; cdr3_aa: CASSFLKRSYNSPLHF
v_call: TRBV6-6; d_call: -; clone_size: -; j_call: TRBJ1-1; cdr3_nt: TGTGCCAGCAGTTGGGGGGCAGAAGCTTTCTTT; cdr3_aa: CASSWGAEAFF
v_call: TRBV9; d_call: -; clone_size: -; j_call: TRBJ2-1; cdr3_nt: TGTGCCAGCAGCGTACGGGGAGGGACAGAATACAATGAGCAGTTCTTC; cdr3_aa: CASSVRGGTEYNEQFF
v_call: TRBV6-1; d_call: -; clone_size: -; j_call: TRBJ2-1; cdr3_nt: TGTGCCAGCAGGGCCACCAGGGACCAGAGGTTCTTC; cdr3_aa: CASRATRDQRFF
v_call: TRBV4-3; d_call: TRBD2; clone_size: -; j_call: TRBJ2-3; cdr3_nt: TGCGCCAGCAGCCAATCTAGCGGGGTATCAGATACGCAGTATTTT; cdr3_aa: CASSQSSGVSDTQYF
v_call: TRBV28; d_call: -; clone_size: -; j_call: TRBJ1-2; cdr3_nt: TGTGCCAGCAGTTCCCTTCGACAGGCACTCTATGGCTACACCTTC; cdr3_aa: CASSSLRQALYGYTF